Listed here is a single TCR beta chain. There is no known antigen for this receptor. No base quality values were provided; no much bigger clone lies one nucleotide off. Collaborating institutions collected whole blood in K2EDTA tubes following their own protocols. Collaborator samples were shipped for TCRbeta analysis as frozen whole blood, isolated PBMCs, or DNA extracted from either sample type. The germline V gene (reference sequence) sets CDR1 to LGHDT and CDR2 to YNNKEL. The CDR3 runs 16 amino acids, cysteine and phenylalanine included. The only DNA kept is the CDR3, 48 bases in frame from the first base. V sheds 1 base and J sheds 4 bases, leaving 16 bases between their ends. This entry is derived from a study of blood T cell repertoires in COVID-19 (dated by TCRdb to about 2020). For the wider study: Samples from collaborators originated in the United States, Italy and Spain and spanned both the acute and convalescent phases of COVID-19. The material from the prospective study consisted of cDNA or gDNA derived from T cells, B-cell-depleted T cells, or PBMCs. The dataset comprised deeply sampled blood TCRbeta repertoires from subjects exposed to, actively infected with, or recovered from COVID-19. The repertoires were made available in a free public database intended to serve as a resource for research on the immune response to SARS-CoV-2. Samples were obtained from the ongoing ImmuneRACE study (first 160 participants) and from over a thousand subjects provided by 6 global collaborators. Sample metadata almost always included a de-identified subject ID, COVID-19 status, age in years and sex. Where available, HLA class I and class II types were obtained from metadata supplied by the sample provider rather than from assay-based typing. General findings and caveats noted by the study authors: The quantity of clinical and demographic metadata differed by source and by participant and was supplied without curation.

The immunoSEQ Assay, a bias-controlled multiplex PCR, was used to amplify TCRbeta CDR3 regions from genomic DNA. On the study's bioinformatics: The number of nucleated cells in each sample was estimated by amplification of reference gene primers within the assay. To quantify the absolute abundance of each unique TCRbeta CDR3 rearrangement, sequence reads were collapsed and filtered. For each sample, productive Simpson clonality was calculated as the square root of Simpson's diversity index over productive rearrangements. Here the immuneACCESS table is served through TCRdb, limited to in-frame sequences with V and J called. Missing clones are a known gap in these copies; in checked studies unresolved V genes cover under half, and the rest lacks a known reason. V, J and clone size reflect that table, while D and trimming were determined from the DNA. In this sample the table shows 97,000 or so clones, approximately 86% of which occur a single time. Approximately 2.9% of the sample rests with the top ten.

The clonotype comes from a man between 50 and 59 years old with active or convalescent COVID-19. Sequenced: peripheral blood. In this chain, TRBV3-1 (or the pseudogene TRBV3-2) is recombined with TRBJ2-5, and perhaps TRBD2 as D gene, on 7 matching bases. This receptor carries the CDR3 CASSQGGRGSRETQYF. In nucleotide form, the sequence is TGTGCCAGCAGCCAAGGGGGGAGGGGGAGTCGAGAGACCCAGTACTTC.